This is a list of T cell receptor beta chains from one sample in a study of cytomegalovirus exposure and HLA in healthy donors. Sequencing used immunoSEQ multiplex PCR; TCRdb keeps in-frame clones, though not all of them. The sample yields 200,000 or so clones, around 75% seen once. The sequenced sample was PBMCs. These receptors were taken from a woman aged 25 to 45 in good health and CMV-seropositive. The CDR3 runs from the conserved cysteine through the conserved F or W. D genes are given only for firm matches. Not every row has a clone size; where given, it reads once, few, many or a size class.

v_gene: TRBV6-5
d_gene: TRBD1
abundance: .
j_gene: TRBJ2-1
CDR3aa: CASRGGSQSYNEQFF
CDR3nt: TGTGCCAGCCGAGGGGGCTCCCAATCCTACAATGAGCAGTTCTTC

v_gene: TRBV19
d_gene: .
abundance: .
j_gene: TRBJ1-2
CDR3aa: CASTSLVGRGYGYTF
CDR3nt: TGTGCCAGTACCTCGCTTGTGGGCCGGGGCTATGGCTACACCTTC

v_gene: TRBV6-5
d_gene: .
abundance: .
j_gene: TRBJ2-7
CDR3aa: CASSYRDTTYEQYF
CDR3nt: TGTGCCAGCAGTTACCGGGACACCACCTACGAGCAGTACTTC

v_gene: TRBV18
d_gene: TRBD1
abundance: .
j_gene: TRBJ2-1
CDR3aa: CASSDRGREQFF
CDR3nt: TGTGCCAGCTCCGACAGGGGCCGTGAGCAGTTCTTC

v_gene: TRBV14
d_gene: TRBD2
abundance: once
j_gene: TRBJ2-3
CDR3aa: CASSQTGGRTDTQYF
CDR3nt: TGTGCCAGCAGCCAGACGGGGGGACGCACAGATACGCAGTATTTT

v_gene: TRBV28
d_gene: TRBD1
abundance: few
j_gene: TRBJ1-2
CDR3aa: CASGRDSNYGYTF
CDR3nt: TGTGCCAGCGGAAGGGACAGCAACTATGGCTACACCTTC

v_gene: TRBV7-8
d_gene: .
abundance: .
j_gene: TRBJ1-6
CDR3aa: CASSFSRPDRYNSPLHF
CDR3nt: TGTGCCAGCAGCTTTTCCCGTCCGGACAGATATAATTCACCCCTCCACTTT

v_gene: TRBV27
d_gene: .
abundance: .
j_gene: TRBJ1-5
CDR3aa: CASSYRGNQPQHF
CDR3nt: TGTGCCAGCAGTTACCGGGGCAATCAGCCCCAGCATTTT

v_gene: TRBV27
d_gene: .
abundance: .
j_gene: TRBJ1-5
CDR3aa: CASSLGAARQPQHF
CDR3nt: TGTGCCAGCAGTTTGGGGGCCGCGAGGCAGCCCCAGCATTTT

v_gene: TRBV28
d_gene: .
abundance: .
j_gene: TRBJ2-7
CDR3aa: CASSTGTGGYEQYF
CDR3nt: TGTGCCAGCAGTACCGGGACTGGAGGGTACGAGCAGTACTTC

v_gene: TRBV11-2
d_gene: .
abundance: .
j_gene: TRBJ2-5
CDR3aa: CASSLGILPQETQYF
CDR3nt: TGTGCCAGCAGCTTAGGGATACTACCCCAAGAGACCCAGTACTTC

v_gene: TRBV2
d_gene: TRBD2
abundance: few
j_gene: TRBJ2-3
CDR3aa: CASSPTSGDTDTQYF
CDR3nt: TGTGCCAGCAGCCCGACTAGCGGAGACACAGATACGCAGTATTTT

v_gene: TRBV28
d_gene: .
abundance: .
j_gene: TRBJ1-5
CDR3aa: CASSLSTTGSNQPQHF
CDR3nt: TGTGCCAGCAGTTTATCCACTACAGGTAGCAATCAGCCCCAGCATTTT

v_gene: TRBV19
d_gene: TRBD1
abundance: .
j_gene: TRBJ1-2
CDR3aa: CASRSQKGSWSGQYGYTF
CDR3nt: TGTGCCAGTAGGAGTCAAAAAGGGTCGTGGTCGGGACAGTATGGCTACACCTTC

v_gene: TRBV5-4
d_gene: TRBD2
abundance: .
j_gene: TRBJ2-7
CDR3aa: CASSLAGGDGSYEQYF
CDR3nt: TGTGCCAGCAGCTTGGCCGGGGGGGACGGAAGCTACGAGCAGTACTTC

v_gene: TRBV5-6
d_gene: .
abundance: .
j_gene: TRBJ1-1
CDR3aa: CASSFRTEAFF
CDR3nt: TGTGCCAGCAGCTTCAGGACTGAAGCTTTCTTT

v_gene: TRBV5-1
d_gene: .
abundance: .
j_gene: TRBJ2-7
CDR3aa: CASSLVALGEQYF
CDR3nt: TGCGCCAGCAGCTTGGTAGCCTTGGGCGAGCAGTACTTC

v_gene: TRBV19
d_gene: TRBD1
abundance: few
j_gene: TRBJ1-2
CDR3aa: CASCPTGAKYGYTF
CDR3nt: TGTGCCAGTTGCCCCACAGGGGCGAAGTATGGCTACACCTTC

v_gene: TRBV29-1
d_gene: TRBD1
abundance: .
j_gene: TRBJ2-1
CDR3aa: CSVPRTGRPYNEQFF
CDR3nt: TGCAGCGTTCCAAGGACAGGGCGTCCTTACAATGAGCAGTTCTTC

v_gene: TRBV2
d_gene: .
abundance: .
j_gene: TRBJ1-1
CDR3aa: CASKPFSTEAFF
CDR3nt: TGTGCCAGCAAGCCTTTCTCTACTGAAGCTTTCTTT

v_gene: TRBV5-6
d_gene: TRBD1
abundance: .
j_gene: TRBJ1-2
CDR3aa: CASSLTQGAGYGYTF
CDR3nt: TGTGCCAGCAGCTTAACCCAGGGGGCCGGTTATGGCTACACCTTC

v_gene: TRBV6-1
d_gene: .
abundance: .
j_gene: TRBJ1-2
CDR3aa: CASSEVLSNYGYTF
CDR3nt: TGTGCCAGCAGTGAAGTACTTTCTAACTATGGCTACACCTTC

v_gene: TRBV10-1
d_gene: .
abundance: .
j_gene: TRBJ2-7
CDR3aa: CASSESMGREQYF
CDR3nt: TGCGCCAGCAGTGAGTCGATGGGGCGCGAGCAGTACTTC

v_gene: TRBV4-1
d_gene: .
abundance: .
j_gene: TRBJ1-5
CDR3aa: CASSPGGGFQPQHF
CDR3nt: TGCGCCAGCAGCCCCGGGGGGGGGTTTCAGCCCCAGCATTTT

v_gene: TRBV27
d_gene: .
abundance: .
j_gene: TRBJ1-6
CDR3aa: CASSLSRVLNSPLHF
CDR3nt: TGTGCCAGCAGTTTGTCCAGGGTCTTGAATTCACCCCTCCACTTT

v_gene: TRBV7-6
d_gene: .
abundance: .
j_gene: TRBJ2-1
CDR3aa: CASSGVVGEQFF
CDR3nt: TGTGCCAGCAGCGGAGTCGTCGGTGAGCAGTTCTTC

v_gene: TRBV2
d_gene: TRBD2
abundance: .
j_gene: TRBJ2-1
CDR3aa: CASTFPSGVYNEQFF
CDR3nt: TGTGCCAGCACTTTCCCTAGCGGGGTTTACAATGAGCAGTTCTTC

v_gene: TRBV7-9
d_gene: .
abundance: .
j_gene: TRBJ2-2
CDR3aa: CASSFGGTGELFF
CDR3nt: TGTGCCAGCAGCTTCGGAGGTACCGGGGAGCTGTTTTTT

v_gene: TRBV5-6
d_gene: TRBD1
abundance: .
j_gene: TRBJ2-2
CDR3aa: CASSFGTGGTGELFF
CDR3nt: TGTGCCAGCAGTTTCGGGACAGGTGGCACCGGGGAGCTGTTTTTT

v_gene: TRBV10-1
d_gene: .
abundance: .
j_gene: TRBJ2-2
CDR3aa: CASSDRRENTGELFF
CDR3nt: TGCGCCAGCAGTGATCGGCGGGAGAACACCGGGGAGCTGTTTTTT

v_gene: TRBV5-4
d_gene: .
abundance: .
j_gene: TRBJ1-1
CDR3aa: CASSRPEGTEAFF
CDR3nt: TGTGCCAGCAGCCGACCGGAGGGGACTGAAGCTTTCTTT

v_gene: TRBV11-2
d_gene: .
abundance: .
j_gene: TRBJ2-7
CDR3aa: CASSLAGTPLYEQYF
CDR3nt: TGTGCCAGCAGCTTGGCAGGGACACCCCTCTACGAGCAGTACTTC

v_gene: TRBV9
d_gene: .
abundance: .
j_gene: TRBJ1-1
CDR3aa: CASSVLWGGNTEAFF
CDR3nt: TGTGCCAGCAGCGTACTATGGGGGGGCAACACTGAAGCTTTCTTT

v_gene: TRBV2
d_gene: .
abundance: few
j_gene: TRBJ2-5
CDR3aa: CASRFTPYQETQYF
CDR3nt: TGTGCCAGCAGGTTTACACCCTACCAAGAGACCCAGTACTTC

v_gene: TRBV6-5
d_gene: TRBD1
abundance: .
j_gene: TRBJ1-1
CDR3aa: CASSRDRGARGAFF
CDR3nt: TGTGCCAGCAGTAGGGACAGGGGCGCACGGGGGGCTTTCTTT

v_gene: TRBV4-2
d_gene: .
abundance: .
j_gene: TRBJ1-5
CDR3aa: CASSQDLQGKAQHF
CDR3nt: TGTGCCAGCAGCCAAGATCTCCAGGGAAAGGCCCAGCATTTT

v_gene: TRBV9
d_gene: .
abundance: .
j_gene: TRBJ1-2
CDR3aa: CASSAEPTGVGYGYTF
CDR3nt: TGTGCCAGCAGCGCAGAACCGACAGGAGTCGGCTATGGCTACACCTTC

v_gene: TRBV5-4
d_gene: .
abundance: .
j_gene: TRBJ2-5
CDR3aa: CASSLGTLETQYF
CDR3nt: TGTGCCAGCAGCCTAGGGACACTTGAGACCCAGTACTTC

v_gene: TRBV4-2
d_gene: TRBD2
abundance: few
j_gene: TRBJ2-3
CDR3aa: CASSQDGGRDTQYF
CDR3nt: TGTGCCAGCAGCCAAGACGGGGGGAGAGATACGCAGTATTTT

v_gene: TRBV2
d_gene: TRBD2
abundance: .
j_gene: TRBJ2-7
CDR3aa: CASSAGAGGTYEQYF
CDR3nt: TGTGCCAGCAGTGCCGGTGCGGGGGGGACCTACGAGCAGTACTTC

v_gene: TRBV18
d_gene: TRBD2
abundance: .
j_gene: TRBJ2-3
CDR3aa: CASSPVAGESDTQYF
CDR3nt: TGTGCCAGCTCACCCGTAGCGGGAGAGTCAGATACGCAGTATTTT

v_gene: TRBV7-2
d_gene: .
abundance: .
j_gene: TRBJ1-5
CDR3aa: CASSLGPLKPQHF
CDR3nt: TGTGCCAGCAGCTTAGGGCCTTTAAAGCCCCAGCATTTT